These T cell receptor beta chains were read from a single sample in a study of T-cell memory formation after mild COVID-19. A single record per CDR3 protein comes from TCRdb applying MiXCR to the 5' RACE reads. The sample includes a few hundred thousand distinct CDR3 sequences, roughly 20% of them seen just once. Specimen: PBMCs or a T cell subset sorted from them (not recorded which). Receptors originate from an adult woman who had mild COVID-19 (a few samples of this study predate the infection). Cell type and time point are not known. The CDR3 runs from the conserved cysteine through the conserved F or W. The D gene is left open where the match is weak. For some rows the clone size is stated as once, few or many, or as a class when expanded; others skip it.

V: TRBV7-2
J: TRBJ2-6
size: .
D: .
CDR3: CASSLAGTYSGANVLTF
DNA: TGTGCCAGCAGCTTAGCCGGGACTTACTCTGGGGCCAACGTCCTGACTTTC

V: TRBV2
J: TRBJ1-2
size: few
D: .
CDR3: CASSGQTGQRPNYGYTF
DNA: TGTGCCAGCAGTGGCCAAACCGGACAGAGGCCTAACTATGGCTACACCTTC

V: TRBV5-1
J: TRBJ2-7
size: few
D: .
CDR3: CASSLTATFYEQYF
DNA: TGCGCCAGCAGCTTGACGGCTACTTTCTACGAGCAGTACTTC

V: TRBV2
J: TRBJ2-3
size: .
D: .
CDR3: CASSVRGSTDTQYF
DNA: TGTGCCAGCAGTGTAAGGGGTAGTACGGATACGCAGTATTTT

V: TRBV5-6
J: TRBJ2-3
size: few
D: .
CDR3: CASSLTGSIGTDTQYF
DNA: TGTGCCAGCAGCTTGACAGGGAGTATTGGCACAGATACGCAGTATTTT

V: TRBV29-1
J: TRBJ2-2
size: .
D: .
CDR3: CSVEPENTGELFF
DNA: TGCAGCGTTGAACCCGAGAACACCGGGGAGCTGTTTTTT

V: TRBV30
J: TRBJ2-1
size: .
D: .
CDR3: CAWSHGSYEQFF
DNA: TGTGCCTGGAGTCATGGATCTTATGAGCAGTTCTTC

V: TRBV19
J: TRBJ2-1
size: .
D: .
CDR3: CASSIAGSYPGWLNEQFF
DNA: TGTGCCAGTAGTATAGCTGGGTCCTATCCAGGGTGGCTCAATGAGCAGTTCTTC

V: TRBV5-1
J: TRBJ2-5
size: many
D: TRBD2
CDR3: CASSSGASGVQETQYF
DNA: TGCGCCAGCAGCTCCGGGGCTAGCGGGGTCCAAGAGACCCAGTACTTC

V: TRBV5-5
J: TRBJ1-1
size: .
D: .
CDR3: CASSLGQFTEAFF
DNA: TGTGCCAGCAGCCTCGGACAGTTCACTGAAGCTTTCTTT

V: TRBV7-6
J: TRBJ2-3
size: .
D: TRBD2
CDR3: CASSGKLAGGTDTQYF
DNA: TGTGCCAGCAGCGGAAAACTAGCGGGAGGCACAGATACGCAGTATTTT

V: TRBV10-3
J: TRBJ2-7
size: .
D: .
CDR3: CAISVEDSYEQYF
DNA: TGTGCCATCAGTGTGGAGGACTCCTACGAGCAGTACTTC

V: TRBV18
J: TRBJ1-4
size: .
D: .
CDR3: CASSPPDSYEKLFF
DNA: TGTGCCAGCTCACCCCCAGATTCGTATGAAAAACTGTTTTTT

V: TRBV5-1
J: TRBJ2-7
size: .
D: TRBD1
CDR3: CASSSLTGFYEQYF
DNA: TGCGCCAGCAGCTCTTTGACAGGGTTCTACGAGCAGTACTTC

V: TRBV19
J: TRBJ1-2
size: .
D: TRBD1
CDR3: CASNKGQSSTNYGYTF
DNA: TGTGCCAGCAACAAGGGACAGTCATCTACTAACTATGGCTACACCTTC

V: TRBV9
J: TRBJ2-1
size: .
D: TRBD2
CDR3: CASSVDLAGGPYNEQFF
DNA: TGTGCCAGCAGCGTAGACCTTGCGGGAGGGCCTTACAATGAGCAGTTCTTC

V: TRBV10-3
J: TRBJ2-3
size: .
D: TRBD2
CDR3: CAISESERGGADTQYF
DNA: TGTGCCATCAGTGAAAGTGAGCGGGGGGGTGCGGATACGCAGTATTTT

V: TRBV9
J: TRBJ1-2
size: few
D: TRBD1
CDR3: CASSVHQGDGYTF
DNA: TGTGCCAGCAGCGTACACCAGGGGGATGGCTACACCTTC

V: TRBV12-3/TRBV12-4
J: TRBJ2-2
size: many
D: .
CDR3: CASSLGSGELFF
DNA: TGTGCCAGCAGTTTAGGGTCCGGGGAGCTGTTTTTT

V: TRBV20-1
J: TRBJ1-5
size: .
D: .
CDR3: CSARSGQINQPQHF
DNA: TGCAGTGCTAGATCTGGGCAGATCAATCAGCCCCAGCATTTT